The present entry profiles one TCR beta chain with its context. Its antigen is unknown. The donors comprised healthy bone marrow donors. These donors counted as nominally healthy when sampled, but unrecorded immune exposures were likely. This sample was taken from a study of cytomegalovirus exposure and HLA in healthy donors. Study outcomes and limitations: 16,951 TCR beta sequences were associated with HLA alleles at 0.05 false discovery rate in a later analysis. Analyses of presence and absence presupposed an approximately uniform sequencing depth across donors.

PCR was performed using 60 Vbeta and 13 Jbeta primers. Sequencing was performed with immunoSEQ multiplex PCR; in TCRdb, only in-frame clones are kept and a portion is missing. The sample shows 150,000 to 200,000 clones, about 81% of them seen only once. The CDR3 contains 15 residues. With V trimmed by 3 bases and J by 3 bases, 7 bases remained unmatched. Germline lookup yields CDR1 LNHDA and CDR2 SQIVND (reference sequence). This receptor was taken from a man aged 18 to 29 in good health and CMV-seronegative. Specimen: PBMCs. This chain connects TRBV19 to TRBJ2-7; 8 bases align to TRBD2. The DNA for the CDR3 is TGTGCCAGTAGTATTAATTACGGGACTAGCTACGAGCAGTACTTC. This gives the protein CASSINYGTSYEQYF.